Listed below are T cell receptor beta chains from one sample, sequenced in a study of control samples from healthy donors and cancer patients. The assay was immunoSEQ multiplex PCR, and TCRdb's table has in-frame clones only and misses some. The repertoire has 90,000 to 150,000 clones, approximately 90% of them found once; the top ten carry less than 9%. Source material: blood. Receptors originate from a woman in her late teens or twenties in good health. Both conserved end residues are part of each CDR3. A D gene is named only where the DNA matches it firmly. Expanded clones get a size class; other rows say once, few or many, or leave the size out.

clone_size	v_call	d_call	j_call	cdr3_nt	cdr3_aa
-	TRBV4-3	TRBD1	TRBJ2-6	TGCGCCAGCAGCCAAATTGGGACAGGGCCCGGGGCCAACGTCCTGACTTTC	CASSQIGTGPGANVLTF
-	TRBV4-3	TRBD1	TRBJ1-5	TGCGCCAGCAGCCAAGATGGGACAGTCGACCAGCCCCAGCATTTT	CASSQDGTVDQPQHF
-	TRBV2	TRBD1	TRBJ1-1	TGTGCCACCCACAGGGGGCGTACGGTAAGCACTGAAGCTTTCTTT	CATHRGRTVSTEAFF
once	TRBV7-8	TRBD2	TRBJ2-2	TGTGCCAGCAGCCCACTAGCGGGAGCGACAACCGGGGAGCTGTTTTTT	CASSPLAGATTGELFF
-	TRBV12-5	TRBD2	TRBJ2-3	TGTGCTAGTGGCCCGGGGGGGCCGGGCACAGATACGCAGTATTTT	CASGPGGPGTDTQYF
-	TRBV12-2	-	TRBJ2-7	TGTGCAAGTCGCCCAACCTGGGCTGTACGCTACGAGCAGTACTTC	CASRPTWAVRYEQYF
-	TRBV11-3	TRBD2	TRBJ2-3	TGTGCCAGCAGCCAGCGGGAGGCGCACTCCAGCACAGATACGCAGTATTTT	CASSQREAHSSTDTQYF
-	TRBV5-6	-	TRBJ1-4	TGTGCCAGCAGCTTGATGCGGGTTGCAACTAATGAAAAACTGTTTTTT	CASSLMRVATNEKLFF
-	TRBV5-1	-	TRBJ1-1	TGCGCCAGCAGTTGGGAACCGGGACTCAACACTGAAGCTTTCTTT	CASSWEPGLNTEAFF
few	TRBV7-2	TRBD2	TRBJ2-1	TGTGCCAGCAGCTTAACTGGCGGGGGGGCGGTTGAGCAGTTCTTC	CASSLTGGGAVEQFF
-	TRBV2	TRBD2	TRBJ2-1	TGTGCCAGCAGCCTACTAGCGGGGGGAGGCAATGAGCAGTTCTTC	CASSLLAGGGNEQFF
-	TRBV28	-	TRBJ2-5	TGTGCCAGCAGTTTACAACAAGAGACCCAGTACTTC	CASSLQQETQYF
-	TRBV19	TRBD1	TRBJ1-6	TGTGCCAGTAGTATGGGACAGGAATATAATTCACCCCTCCACTTT	CASSMGQEYNSPLHF
once	TRBV2	-	TRBJ2-7	TGTGCCAGCAGTGATGGAGTGACCCTCGACGAGCAGTACTTC	CASSDGVTLDEQYF
-	TRBV5-1	TRBD1	TRBJ2-3	TGCGCCAGCAGCCCAGGGACAGGGGGCTCGACAGATACGCAGTATTTT	CASSPGTGGSTDTQYF
-	TRBV29-1	TRBD1	TRBJ1-1	TGCAGCGTTGATCCGGCAGACAGGGCTGAAGCTTTCTTT	CSVDPADRAEAFF
-	TRBV28	-	TRBJ2-5	TGTGCCAGCAGTTTAACCCCCCTTGGGGAGAACCAAGAGACCCAGTACTTC	CASSLTPLGENQETQYF
-	TRBV4-2	-	TRBJ1-5	TGTGCCAGCAGCCAAGAAGGGAACAGGGCGAGATATAGCAATCAGCCCCAGCATTTT	CASSQEGNRARYSNQPQHF
once	TRBV10-1	TRBD1	TRBJ2-5	TGCGCCAGCAGCCCCGGACAGGGGGGGCCGGAGACCCAGTACTTC	CASSPGQGGPETQYF
-	TRBV5-1	-	TRBJ2-7	TGCGCCAGCAGCCTACCAGGTGATGGACAGTACTTC	CASSLPGDGQYF
-	TRBV6-1	TRBD1	TRBJ2-7	TGTGCCAGCAGTGACAAGACAGGGGAAGTGCACGAGCAGTACTTC	CASSDKTGEVHEQYF
few	TRBV7-2	TRBD1	TRBJ2-1	TGTGCCAGCAGCTCGACAGGGAATGAGCAGTTCTTC	CASSSTGNEQFF
-	TRBV30	TRBD1	TRBJ1-4	TGTGCCTGTGACACGACGGGACAGGGGGCCCAAAAACTGTTTTTT	CACDTTGQGAQKLFF
-	TRBV9	TRBD1	TRBJ1-6	TGTGCCAGCAGCGATCACAGGGGTAATTCACCCCTCCACTTT	CASSDHRGNSPLHF
-	TRBV11-2	-	TRBJ2-2	TGTGCCAGCAGATCTCCCGGGGAGCTGTTTTTT	CASRSPGELFF
-	TRBV19	-	TRBJ2-3	TGTGCCAGTAGAGAAAAGGGTCGGGCAGATACGCAGTATTTT	CASREKGRADTQYF
-	TRBV11-2	-	TRBJ2-3	TGTGCCAGCAGCTTGTTAGCGCCTAGCACAGATACGCAGTATTTT	CASSLLAPSTDTQYF
once	TRBV9	TRBD2	TRBJ2-5	TGTGCCAGCAGCGTAGCGGGGGGGCCTGAGACCCAGTACTTC	CASSVAGGPETQYF
-	TRBV28	-	TRBJ2-7	TGTGCCAGCAGTTTATCAGAGACCTACGAGCAGTACTTC	CASSLSETYEQYF
-	TRBV23-1	-	TRBJ2-5	TGCGCCAGCAGTCAAAGCCCGTTGCGGCGGGAAGAGACCCAGTACTTC	CASSQSPLRREETQYF
-	TRBV19	TRBD1	TRBJ2-3	TGTGCCAGTAGTCCCCGGGACAGAACTAGCACAGATACGCAGTATTTT	CASSPRDRTSTDTQYF
-	TRBV19	TRBD1	TRBJ1-2	TGTGCCAGTAGTACGGACAGGGGCTGGTATGGCTACACCTTC	CASSTDRGWYGYTF
large	TRBV19	TRBD1	TRBJ1-3	TGTGCCAGTAGTCCCCCGCCCCACGTTTGGGACAGCTCTGGAAACACCATATATTTT	CASSPPPHVWDSSGNTIYF
-	TRBV5-1	TRBD1	TRBJ2-6	TGCGCCAGCTGGACAGGGGGCGCTGGGGCCAACGTCCTGACTTTC	CASWTGGAGANVLTF
few	TRBV5-8	TRBD1	TRBJ1-5	TGTGCCAGCAGCTCCGGGACAGGAGCGTCGGGCCAGCCCCAGCATTTT	CASSSGTGASGQPQHF
-	TRBV19	TRBD2	TRBJ2-5	TGTGCCAGTAGTATGCGGCGCGGGGGGCCTCAAGAGACCCAGTACTTC	CASSMRRGGPQETQYF
-	TRBV27	-	TRBJ2-2	TGTGCCAGCAGTCTCCGGGGCGGGACTGTCTATACCGGGGAGCTGTTTTTT	CASSLRGGTVYTGELFF
-	TRBV14	-	TRBJ2-7	TGTGCCAGCAGCCAAGTAAGGGGCGGCTACGAGCAGTACTTC	CASSQVRGGYEQYF
-	TRBV21-1	-	TRBJ1-5	TGTGCCAGCAGCGGATGGGCAGGGTGTCATCAGCCCCAGCATTTT	CASSGWAGCHQPQHF
-	TRBV7-8	-	TRBJ1-5	TGTGCCAGCAGCACCGGGGTGGGGCTAAGCAATCAGCCCCAGCATTTT	CASSTGVGLSNQPQHF
once	TRBV2	-	TRBJ2-3	TGTGCCAGCAGTTGGGGCGTGCTCCACAGCACAGATACGCAGTATTTT	CASSWGVLHSTDTQYF
once	TRBV11-3	-	TRBJ2-1	TGTGCCAGCAGCTTAGAAGGGAGCTCCTACAATGAGCAGTTCTTC	CASSLEGSSYNEQFF
-	TRBV7-9	TRBD2	TRBJ2-5	TGTGCCAGCAGCAAACGACTAGCGGGGACGTACCAAGAGACCCAGTACTTC	CASSKRLAGTYQETQYF
-	TRBV7-2	-	TRBJ1-1	TGTGCCAGCAGCTTAGTTCGCATGGTCGGTGCAGGGAACACTGAAGCTTTCTTT	CASSLVRMVGAGNTEAFF
-	TRBV10-3	-	TRBJ2-2	TGTGCCATCACCGGGACTCTCAACACCGGGGAGCTGTTTTTT	CAITGTLNTGELFF
-	TRBV28	TRBD1	TRBJ1-2	TGTGCCAGCAGTTCCCACAGGGGAGTCGACTATGGCTACACCTTC	CASSSHRGVDYGYTF
-	TRBV5-6	-	TRBJ1-2	TGTGCCAGCAGCTTGGACGACTGGTGGCAGGGAAACTATGGCTACACCTTC	CASSLDDWWQGNYGYTF
-	TRBV3-1/TRBV3-2	-	TRBJ2-3	TGTGCCAGCAGCCAAGTTGGGAGACTAGGCGATCCCACGCAGTATTTT	CASSQVGRLGDPTQYF
-	TRBV28	TRBD1	TRBJ2-5	TGTGCCAGCAGGCCTCCCGGGACAGGGTATCGAGAGACCCAGTACTTC	CASRPPGTGYRETQYF
-	TRBV24-1	-	TRBJ2-3	TGTGCCACCAGTGACTCCACAGGGGGCCCGGGACTAGAAAGCACAGATACGCAGTATTTT	CATSDSTGGPGLESTDTQYF
few	TRBV30	TRBD1	TRBJ1-6	TGTGCCTGGAACAGGGGCGAGTATTCACCCCTCCACTTT	CAWNRGEYSPLHF
-	TRBV5-6	TRBD1	TRBJ1-1	TGTGCCAGCAGCTTTGACAGGGGATCCAGCGCCCTTTATGAAGCTTTCTTT	CASSFDRGSSALYEAFF
few	TRBV29-1	-	TRBJ2-2	TGCAGCGTTGTTATGTCCGTGGGGCCGAACACCGGGGAGCTGTTTTTT	CSVVMSVGPNTGELFF
-	TRBV6-2/TRBV6-3	TRBD1	TRBJ2-1	TGTGCCAGCAGTTACCAGAGACAGGGATACAATGAGCAGTTCTTC	CASSYQRQGYNEQFF
-	TRBV4-1	TRBD2	TRBJ2-1	TGCGCCAGCAGCCAAGGCAGGTCTACGGGAGGGCCTTTGCAGTTCTTC	CASSQGRSTGGPLQFF
once	TRBV7-9	-	TRBJ2-6	TGTGCCAGCAGCTTAGGTGGGCTAGCGAGCTCTGGGGCCAACGTCCTGACTTTC	CASSLGGLASSGANVLTF
-	TRBV6-5	-	TRBJ2-7	TGTGCCAGCAGTTACAGAAACAACTACGAGCAGTACTTC	CASSYRNNYEQYF
-	TRBV7-6	-	TRBJ1-3	TGTGCCAGCAGCTTCGGCAGGGCCCGCTCTGGAAACACCATATATTTT	CASSFGRARSGNTIYF
-	TRBV6-2/TRBV6-3	-	TRBJ2-7	TGTGCCAGCAGTGGTCGAGCCCCGGGGGAGCAGTACTTC	CASSGRAPGEQYF